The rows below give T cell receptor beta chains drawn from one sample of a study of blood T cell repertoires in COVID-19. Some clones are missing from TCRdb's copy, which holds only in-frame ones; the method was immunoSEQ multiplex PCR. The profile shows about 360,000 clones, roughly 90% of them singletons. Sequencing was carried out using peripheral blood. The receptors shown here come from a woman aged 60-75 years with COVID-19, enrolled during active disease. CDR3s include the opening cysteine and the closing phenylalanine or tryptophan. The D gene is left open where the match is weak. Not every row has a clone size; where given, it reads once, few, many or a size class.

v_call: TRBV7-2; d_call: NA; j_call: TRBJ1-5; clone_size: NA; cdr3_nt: TGTGCCAGCAGCTTTGGCAGGGATCAGCCCCAGCATTTT; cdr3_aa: CASSFGRDQPQHF
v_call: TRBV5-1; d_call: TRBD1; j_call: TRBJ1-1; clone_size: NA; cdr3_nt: TGCGCCAGCAGCTTGGCCGGGACAGGGTACACTGAAGCTTTCTTT; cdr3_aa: CASSLAGTGYTEAFF
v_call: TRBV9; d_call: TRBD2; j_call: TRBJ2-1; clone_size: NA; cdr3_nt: TGTGCCAGCAGCGTACCGGGGGGGCCGGGCAATGAGCAGTTCTTC; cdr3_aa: CASSVPGGPGNEQFF
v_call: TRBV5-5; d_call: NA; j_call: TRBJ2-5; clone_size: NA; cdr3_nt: TGTGCCAGCAGCTTGGAGTTTCAGGGCGAGACCCAGTACTTC; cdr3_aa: CASSLEFQGETQYF
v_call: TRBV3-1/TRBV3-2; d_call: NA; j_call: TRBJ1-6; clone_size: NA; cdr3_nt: TGTGCCAGCAGCCAGGACACCCCGGGGGGGAATTCACCCCTCCACTTT; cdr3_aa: CASSQDTPGGNSPLHF
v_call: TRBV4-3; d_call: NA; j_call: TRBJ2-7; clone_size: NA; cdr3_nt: TGCGCCAGCAGCCACCGGGACACTAATATCTACGAGCAGTACTTC; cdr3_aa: CASSHRDTNIYEQYF
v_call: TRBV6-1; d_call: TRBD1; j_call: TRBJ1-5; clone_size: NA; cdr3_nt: TGTGCCAGCAGTGATCCGGGACAGGGCGCCAATCAGCCCCAGCATTTT; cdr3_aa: CASSDPGQGANQPQHF
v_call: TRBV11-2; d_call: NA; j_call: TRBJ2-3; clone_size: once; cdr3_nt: TGTGCCAGCAGCTTAGATTTGAGACAGACCACAGATACGCAGTATTTT; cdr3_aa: CASSLDLRQTTDTQYF
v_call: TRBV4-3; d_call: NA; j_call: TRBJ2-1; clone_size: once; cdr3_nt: TGCGCCAGCAGCCAAGATCTGGGTGGACAAGCTGTCGGTGAGCAGTTCTTC; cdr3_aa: CASSQDLGGQAVGEQFF
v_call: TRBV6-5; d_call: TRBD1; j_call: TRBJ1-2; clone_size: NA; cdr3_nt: TGTGCCAGCAGTTTTGACAGGGCCTCTCTCGGCTACACCTTC; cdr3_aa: CASSFDRASLGYTF
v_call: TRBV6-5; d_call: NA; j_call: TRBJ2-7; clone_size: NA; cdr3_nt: TGTGCCAGCAGACAGAACTACGAGCAGTACTTC; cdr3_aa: CASRQNYEQYF
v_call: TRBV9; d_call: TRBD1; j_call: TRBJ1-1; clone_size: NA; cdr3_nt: TGTGCCAGCAGCGTAGAAGAAACAGGGGGCATTGAAGCTTTCTTT; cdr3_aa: CASSVEETGGIEAFF
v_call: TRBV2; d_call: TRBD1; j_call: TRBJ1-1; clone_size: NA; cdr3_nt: TGTGCCAGCGCCGGACAGGGGCTCTCAGCTTTCTTT; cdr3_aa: CASAGQGLSAFF
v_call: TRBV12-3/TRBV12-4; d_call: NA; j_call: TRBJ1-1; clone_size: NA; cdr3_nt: TGTGCCAGCCACAGGAGATTTAACACTGAAGCTTTCTTT; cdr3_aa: CASHRRFNTEAFF
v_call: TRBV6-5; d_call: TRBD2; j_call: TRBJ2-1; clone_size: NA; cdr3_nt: TGTGCCAGCAGCCACGGGGGGGCGTTATACAATGAGCAGTTCTTC; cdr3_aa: CASSHGGALYNEQFF
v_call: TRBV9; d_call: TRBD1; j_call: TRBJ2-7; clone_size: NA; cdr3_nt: TGTGCCAGCAGCGGAAGGGACAGCTACGAGCAGTACTTC; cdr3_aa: CASSGRDSYEQYF
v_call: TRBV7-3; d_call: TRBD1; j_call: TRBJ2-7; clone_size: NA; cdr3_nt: TGTGCCAGCAGCCAGGCGGGACAGGGGGACGAGCAGTACTTC; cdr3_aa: CASSQAGQGDEQYF
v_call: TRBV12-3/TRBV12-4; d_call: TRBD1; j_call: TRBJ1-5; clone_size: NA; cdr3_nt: TGTGCCAGCAGCCGACAGGGTGGACAGCCCCAGCATTTT; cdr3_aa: CASSRQGGQPQHF
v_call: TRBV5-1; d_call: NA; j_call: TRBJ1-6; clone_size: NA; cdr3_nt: TGCGCCAGCAGTTTACCGGGAGTCAGCTCCTATAATTCACCCCTCCACTTT; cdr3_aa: CASSLPGVSSYNSPLHF
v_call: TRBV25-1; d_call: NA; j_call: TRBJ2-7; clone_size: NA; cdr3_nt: TGTGCCAGCAACACAGGAGCCTACGAGCAGTACTTC; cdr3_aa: CASNTGAYEQYF
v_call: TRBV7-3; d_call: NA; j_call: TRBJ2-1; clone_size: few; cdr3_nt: TGTGCCAGCAGCATCCAGGGGTCCAATGAGCAGTTCTTC; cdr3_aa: CASSIQGSNEQFF
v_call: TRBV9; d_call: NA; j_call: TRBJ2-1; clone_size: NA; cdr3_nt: TGTGCCAGCAGCGTAGGTCGTGAGAAAGTGCAGTTCTTC; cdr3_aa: CASSVGREKVQFF
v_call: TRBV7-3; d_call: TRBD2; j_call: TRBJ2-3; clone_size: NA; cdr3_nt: TGTGCCAGCAGCTCGGGACTAGCGGGGACAACAGGGATAGATACGCAGTATTTT; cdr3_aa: CASSSGLAGTTGIDTQYF
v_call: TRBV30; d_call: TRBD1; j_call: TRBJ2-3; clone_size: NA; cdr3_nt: TGTGCCTGGCAACAGGACAGGGGGACAGATACGCAGTATTTT; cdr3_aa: CAWQQDRGTDTQYF
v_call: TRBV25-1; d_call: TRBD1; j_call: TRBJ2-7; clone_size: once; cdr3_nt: TGTGCCAGCAGTGCCAGGACAGGGTCCGACGAGCAGTACTTC; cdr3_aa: CASSARTGSDEQYF
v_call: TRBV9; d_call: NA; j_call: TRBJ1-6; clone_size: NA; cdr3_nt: TGTGCCAGCAGCGTCGCCGGGACAAGCTATAATTCACCCCTCCACTTT; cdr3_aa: CASSVAGTSYNSPLHF
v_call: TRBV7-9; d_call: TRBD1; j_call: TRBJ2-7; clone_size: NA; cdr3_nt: TGTGCCAGCAGCTTACCGGGACAGGGAGTCTACGAGCAGTACTTC; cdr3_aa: CASSLPGQGVYEQYF
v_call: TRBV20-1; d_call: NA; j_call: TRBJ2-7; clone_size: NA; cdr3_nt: TGCAGTGCTAGTGAGGGCGACTACGAGCAGTACTTC; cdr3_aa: CSASEGDYEQYF
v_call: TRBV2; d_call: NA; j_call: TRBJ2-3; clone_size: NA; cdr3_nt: TGTGCCAGCAGGGAGACAGATACGCAGTATTTT; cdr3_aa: CASRETDTQYF
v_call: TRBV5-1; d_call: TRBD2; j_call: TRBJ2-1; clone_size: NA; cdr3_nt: TGCGCCAGCAGCTTGGGAGCGGGGGGAAGCTCCTACAATGAGCAGTTCTTC; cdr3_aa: CASSLGAGGSSYNEQFF
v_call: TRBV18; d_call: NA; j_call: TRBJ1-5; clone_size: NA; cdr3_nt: TGTGCCAGCTCACAGGGAAGCCAGAGAGGGCAGCCCCAGCATTTT; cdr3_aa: CASSQGSQRGQPQHF
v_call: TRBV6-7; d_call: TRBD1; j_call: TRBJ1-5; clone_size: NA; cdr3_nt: TGTGCCAGCAGTTTCGGACAGGGGATACAGCCCCAGCATTTT; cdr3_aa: CASSFGQGIQPQHF
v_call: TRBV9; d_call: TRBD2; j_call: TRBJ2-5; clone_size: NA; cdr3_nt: TGTGCCAGCAGCGTCGGGACTAGCGGGGGGCAAGAGACCCAGTACTTC; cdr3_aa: CASSVGTSGGQETQYF
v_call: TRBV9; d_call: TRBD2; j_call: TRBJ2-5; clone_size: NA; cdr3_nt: TGTGCCAGCAGCGTAGCGGGGGGGGAGACCCAGTACTTC; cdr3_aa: CASSVAGGETQYF
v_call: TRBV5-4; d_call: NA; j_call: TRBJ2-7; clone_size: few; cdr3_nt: TGTGCCAGCAGTGGCAGGGAATACGAGCAGTACTTC; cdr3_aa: CASSGREYEQYF
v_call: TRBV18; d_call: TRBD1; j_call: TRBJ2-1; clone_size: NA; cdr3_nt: TGTGCCAGCTCACCCGGGACAGGGGGATACAATGAGCAGTTCTTC; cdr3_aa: CASSPGTGGYNEQFF
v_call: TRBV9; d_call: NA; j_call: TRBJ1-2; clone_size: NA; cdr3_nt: TGTGCCAGCAGCGCCCTTGAGTATGGCTACACCTTC; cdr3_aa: CASSALEYGYTF
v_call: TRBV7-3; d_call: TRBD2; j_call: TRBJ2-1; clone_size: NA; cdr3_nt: TGTGCCAGCAGCTTAGTGGGGACTAGTAGTCGCAATGAGCAGTTCTTC; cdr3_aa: CASSLVGTSSRNEQFF
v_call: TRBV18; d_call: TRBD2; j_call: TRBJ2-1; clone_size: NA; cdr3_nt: TGTGCCAGCTCACTCCTACTAGCGGGGGGACCGCAACGATACAATGAGCAGTTCTTC; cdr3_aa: CASSLLLAGGPQRYNEQFF
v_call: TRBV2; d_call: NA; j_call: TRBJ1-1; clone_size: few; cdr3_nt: TGTGCCAGCAGTACCAGGGGAGGGATCCCGAAAGCTTTCTTT; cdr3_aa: CASSTRGGIPKAFF
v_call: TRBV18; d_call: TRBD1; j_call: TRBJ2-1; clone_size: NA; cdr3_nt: TGTGCCAGCTCACCTACAGGGGGCTTCAATGAGCAGTTCTTC; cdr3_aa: CASSPTGGFNEQFF
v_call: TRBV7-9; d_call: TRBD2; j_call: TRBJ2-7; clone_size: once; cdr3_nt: TGTGCCAGCAGCTTAGCCCTCGGGGGAGGGATTCCTTACGAGCAGTACTTC; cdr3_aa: CASSLALGGGIPYEQYF
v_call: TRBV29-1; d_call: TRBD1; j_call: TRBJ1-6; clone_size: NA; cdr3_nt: TGCAGCGTGACTGACAGGGTGGATTCACCCCTCCACTTT; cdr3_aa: CSVTDRVDSPLHF
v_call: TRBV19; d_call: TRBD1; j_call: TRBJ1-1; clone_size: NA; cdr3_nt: TGTGCCAGTAGTATTATCGACAGGGACACTGAAGCTTTCTTT; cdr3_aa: CASSIIDRDTEAFF
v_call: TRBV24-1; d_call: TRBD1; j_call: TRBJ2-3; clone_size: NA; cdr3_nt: TGTGCCAACGCCGGGACAGGGATCACAGATACGCAGTATTTT; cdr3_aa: CANAGTGITDTQYF